The 23 T cell receptor beta chains below were found in one sample sequenced in a study of T cell responses to AZD1222 COVID-19 vaccine. Some clones are missing from TCRdb's copy, which holds only in-frame ones; the method was immunoSEQ multiplex PCR. The data contain tens of thousands of clones, roughly 90% of them singletons. The specimen comprised peripheral blood, sampled 28 days after the second AZD1222 dose. The source of these receptors is an adult who received the AZD1222 COVID-19 vaccine.

V usage is TRBV5-1 and J usage is TRBJ2-4; 10 bases line up with TRBD1. In germline, CDR1 is SGHRS, CDR2 YFSETQ. This CDR3 spans 14 amino acids. The V segment lost 4 bases and the J segment 8 bases; nucleotides outside the gene matches: 6. The CDR3 sequence is CASSPDRGRDIQYF. The CDR3 DNA is TGCGCCAGCAGCCCAGACAGGGGGCGCGACATTCAGTACTTC.

The chain joins TRBV14 to TRBJ1-6; D not resolved. V was clipped by 0 bases and J by 4 bases, with 4 bases between them. Germline CDR1 is SGHDN and CDR2 is FVKESK. CDR3 length equals 14 residues. The CDR3 sequence: CASSQDLYNSPLHF. The DNA of the CDR3 is TGTGCCAGCAGCCAAGATCTTTATAATTCACCCCTCCACTTT.

V gene TRBV7-2 combines with J gene TRBJ1-5; 8 positions agree with TRBD1. CDR3 size: 16 residues. Trimming removed 2 bases from V and 2 bases from J; junction bases left unmatched: 5. Germline lookup yields CDR1 SGHTA and CDR2 FQGNSA. DNA for the CDR3: TGTGCCAGCAGCTTACAGGGGGCATTGGGCAATCAGCCCCAGCATTTT. Residues: CASSLQGALGNQPQHF.

The CDR3 loop reads CASSQSASNQPQHF. The CDR3 DNA is TGTGCCAGCAGCCAATCCGCTAGCAATCAGCCCCAGCATTTT. The chain joins TRBV3-1 (or the pseudogene TRBV3-2) to TRBJ1-5; D gene uncertain. Germline CDR1 LGHDT, CDR2 YNNKEL (reference sequence). The CDR3 totals 14 residues. V was cut by 2 bases and J by 0 bases, with 5 bases left in between.

The genes are TRBV30 and TRBJ2-1, with TRBD1 matching 8 bases. The CDR3 covers 14 residues. From germline, CDR1 is GTSNPN and CDR2 SVGIG (reference sequence). With 8 bases clipped from V and 4 bases from J, the junction kept 10 bases outside the gene matches. CDR3 DNA: TGTGCCGGTAGACAGGGGTCCCTATACAATGAGCAGTTCTTC. Translating gives CAGRQGSLYNEQFF.

This clone was observed once. The genes are TRBV28 and TRBJ2-7; 12 positions match TRBD2. This CDR3 has 15 residues. Germline V CDR1 and CDR2: MDHEN, SYDVKM. J gave up 7 bases and V 8 bases, and 12 bases lay outside the gene matches. The CDR3 protein is CASGTPSGGAQEQYF. In DNA form, the CDR3 reads TGTGCCAGCGGAACCCCTAGCGGGGGGGCCCAGGAGCAGTACTTC.

The rearrangement joins TRBV12-3 or TRBV12-4 to TRBJ2-2; D not resolved. V lost 5 bases and J lost 6, with 7 bases in between. The CDR3 is 12 residues long. Here the CDR3 DNA reads TGTGCCAGCAGTATGGGGTCCGGGGAGCTGTTTTTT. Its protein product is CASSMGSGELFF.

The chain uses TRBV30 and TRBJ2-7; D is possibly TRBD1 (5 bases). The germline V and J ends were trimmed by 0 bases and 2 bases, with 8 bases remaining between them. Looked up from germline, CDR1 is GTSNPN and CDR2 is SVGIG (reference sequence). CDR3 length equals 13 residues. The CDR3 DNA sequence: TGTGCCTGGAGTGTTGACAGTGCCTACGAGCAGTACTTC. Residues: CAWSVDSAYEQYF. The full variable domain, with the rest looked up from reference TRBV30 and TRBJ2-7, is SQTIHQWPATLVQPVGSPLSLECTVEGTSNPNLYWYRQAAGRGLQLLFYSVGIGQISSEVPQNLSASRPQDRQFILSSKKLLLSDSGFYLCAWSVDSAYEQYFGPGTRLTVT.

The chain joins TRBV24-1 to TRBJ2-1; a possible D gene is TRBD1 (5 bases). Germline lookup yields CDR1 KGHDR and CDR2 SFDVKD. The V end lost 10 bases, the J end lost 9 bases, and 12 bases lay between the germline ends. The CDR3 has 11 amino acids. The CDR3 DNA follows: TGTGCCACGGGCTTAAGGGGTGAGCAGTTCTTC. Its protein is CATGLRGEQFF.

The V call is TRBV30, the J call TRBJ1-1, with D tentatively TRBD1 (5 bases). The germline V gene has CDR1 GTSNPN and CDR2 SVGIG (reference sequence). The CDR3 runs 11 residues. Trimming removed 5 bases at V and 11 bases at J, with 15 bases between. The CDR3 DNA reads as TGTGCCTGGGCGGTTGGGGCAAGGGCTTTCTTT. Amino acids: CAWAVGARAFF.

Worth noting for this clone: The sample holds other DNA sequences that translate to the same CDR3. The chain combines TRBV19 with TRBJ1-4; D gene ambiguous. Between the trimmed V and J ends, which lost 3 bases and 0 bases, there was a span of 8 bases. Germline V lookup: CDR1 LNHDA, CDR2 SQIVND (reference sequence). The CDR3 consists of 15 residues. CDR3 region: CASSILAATNEKLFF. The CDR3 DNA reads as TGTGCCAGTAGTATCTTGGCCGCAACTAATGAAAAACTGTTTTTT. Filled out from reference TRBV19 and TRBJ1-4, the complete variable domain reads DGGITQSPKYLFRKEGQNVTLSCEQNLNHDAMYWYRQDPGQGLRLIYYSQIVNDFQKGDIAEGYSVSREKKESFPLTVTSAQKNPTAFYLCASSILAATNEKLFFGSGTQLSVL.

Here the CDR3 reads CASSLARWGTGGSPLHF. DNA of the CDR3: TGCGCCAGCAGCTTGGCGCGGTGGGGGACAGGGGGATCACCCCTCCACTTT. V is TRBV5-1 and J is TRBJ1-6, with TRBD1 identical over 11 bases. The V gene's germline CDR1 is SGHRS and CDR2 YFSETQ. CDR3 length equals 17 residues. The ends lost 0 bases at V and 10 bases at J; junction bases unmatched: 9.

This chain joins TRBV6-2 or TRBV6-3 and TRBJ2-7; 9 bases match TRBD1. Per germline, CDR1 MNHEY and CDR2 SVGEGT. CDR3 length: 15 residues. With V trimmed by 4 bases and J by 1 base, 5 bases remained unmatched. The CDR3 is CASSFTGGASYEQYF. CDR3 nucleotide sequence: TGTGCCAGCAGTTTTACAGGGGGCGCATCCTACGAGCAGTACTTC.

The chain links TRBV2 to TRBJ1-1; D gene unclear. This CDR3 contains 15 residues. CDR1 SNHLY and CDR2 FYNNEI come from the germline V gene. Trimming cost V 0 bases and J 4 bases, with 12 bases left between them. CDR3 loop: CASSEATVGGTEAFF. CDR3 DNA: TGTGCCAGCAGTGAAGCAACGGTAGGTGGCACTGAAGCTTTCTTT.

CDR3 sequence reads: CASSQAGRGPYTDTQYF. The CDR3 DNA reads as TGCGCCAGCAGCCAAGCTGGCCGGGGGCCTTACACAGATACGCAGTATTTT. V is TRBV4-1 and J is TRBJ2-3; D is possibly TRBD1 or TRBD2 (6 bases each). V was trimmed by 1 base and J by 2 bases, leaving 16 bases between them. CDR1 is MGHRA, CDR2 YSYEKL, per germline. The CDR3 is 17 residues long.

CDR3 sequence: CASSLSISYEQYF. The CDR3 nucleotides are TGTGCCAGCAGTTTATCGATCAGCTACGAGCAGTACTTC. V and J are TRBV27 and TRBJ2-7; D remains ambiguous. The germline CDR1 and CDR2 sequences are MNHEY and SMNVEV (reference sequence). With 0 bases removed from V and 3 bases from J, the gap between germline ends came to 6 bases. The CDR3 extends over 13 amino acids.

This chain joins TRBV28 and TRBJ1-4; no clear D. Germline V gene lookup returns CDR1 MDHEN and CDR2 SYDVKM. Trimming left V 5 bases short and J 6 bases short, with 7 bases between. This CDR3 has 12 residues. The CDR3 DNA follows: TGTGCCAGCAGTCTGAGGTATGAAAAACTGTTTTTT. Protein sequence: CASSLRYEKLFF.

The chain links TRBV7-7 to TRBJ2-1; possibly TRBD1 for D (6 bases). CDR3 size: 14 residues. Germline CDR1 is SSHAT and CDR2 is FNYEAQ (reference sequence). The V gene lost 8 bases and the J gene lost 9 bases, with 20 bases spanning the gap. Here the CDR3 reads CASAPGQTTFEQFF. Written as DNA, the CDR3 is TGTGCCAGCGCACCCGGACAGACGACCTTTGAGCAGTTCTTC.

This chain joins TRBV2 and TRBJ1-1, with TRBD1 as a possible D gene (5 bases). Germline-derived CDR1 and CDR2 are SNHLY and FYNNEI. V was clipped by 7 bases and J by 10 bases, with 19 bases between them. This CDR3 contains 13 residues. This chain's CDR3 is CASIARDYGLAFF. For the CDR3, the DNA is TGTGCCAGCATTGCCCGGGACTACGGACTAGCTTTCTTT.

The rearrangement joins TRBV18 to TRBJ1-1; no clear D gene. Trimming took off 2 bases at V and 3 bases at J, with 10 bases between the two ends. Germline V CDR1 and CDR2: KGHSH, LQKENI. This CDR3 comprises 14 residues. CDR3: CASSPDQQYTEAFF. DNA for the CDR3: TGTGCCAGCTCACCAGACCAACAGTACACTGAAGCTTTCTTT.

The chain combines TRBV4-3 with TRBJ1-4, with no clear D. Per germline, CDR1 LGHNA and CDR2 YSLEER. This CDR3 has 13 residues. V dropped 6 bases and J dropped 4 bases, with 9 bases sitting between them. CDR3 sequence reads: CASRGRNNEKLFF. CDR3 coding DNA: TGCGCCAGCAGAGGACGGAATAATGAAAAACTGTTTTTT.

This clone was observed a single time. The rearrangement links TRBV2 to TRBJ1-6, with a weak D call TRBD1 (5 bases). The CDR3 length is 15 residues. Germline V gives CDR1 SNHLY, CDR2 FYNNEI. V dropped 4 bases and J dropped 10 bases, with 17 bases sitting between them. Written as DNA, the CDR3 is TGTGCCAGCAGTGCCCGGGGCCTTAACTCCTCACCCCTCCACTTT. This sequence encodes CASSARGLNSSPLHF.

This clone is a singleton in its sample. V gene TRBV4-3 combines with J gene TRBJ2-7, with D possibly TRBD2 on 5 matching bases. There are 15 residues in the CDR3. Germline V gives CDR1 LGHNA, CDR2 YSLEER. Trimming left V 0 bases short and J 9 bases short, with 18 bases between. This CDR3 reads CASSQEFQDGVRQYF. CDR3 sequence (DNA): TGCGCCAGCAGCCAAGAATTTCAGGACGGGGTACGGCAGTACTTC.